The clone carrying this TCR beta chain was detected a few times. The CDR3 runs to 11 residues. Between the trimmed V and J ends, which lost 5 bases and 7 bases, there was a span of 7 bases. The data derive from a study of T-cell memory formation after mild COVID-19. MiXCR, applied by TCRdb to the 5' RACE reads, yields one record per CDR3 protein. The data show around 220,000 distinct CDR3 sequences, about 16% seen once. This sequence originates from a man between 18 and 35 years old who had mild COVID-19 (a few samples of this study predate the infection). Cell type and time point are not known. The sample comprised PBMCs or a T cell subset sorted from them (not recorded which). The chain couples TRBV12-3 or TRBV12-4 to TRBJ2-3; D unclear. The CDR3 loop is CASSLQHTQYF. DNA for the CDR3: TGTGCCAGCAGTCTTCAGCATACGCAGTATTTT.